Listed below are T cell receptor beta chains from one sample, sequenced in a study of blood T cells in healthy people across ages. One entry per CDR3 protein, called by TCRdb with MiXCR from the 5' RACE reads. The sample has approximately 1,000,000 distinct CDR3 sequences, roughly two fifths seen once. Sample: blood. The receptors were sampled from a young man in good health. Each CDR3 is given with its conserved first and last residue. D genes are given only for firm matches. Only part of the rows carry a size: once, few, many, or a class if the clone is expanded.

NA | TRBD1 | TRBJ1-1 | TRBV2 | CASIPGQGQFAEAFF | TGTGCCAGCATCCCGGGACAGGGACAGTTCGCTGAAGCTTTCTTT
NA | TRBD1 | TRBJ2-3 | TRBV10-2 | CASSESTGQVTDTQYF | TGCGCCAGCAGTGAGTCCACGGGACAGGTCACAGATACGCAGTATTTT
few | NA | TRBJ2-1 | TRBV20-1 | CSARLVFDNEQFF | TGCAGTGCCCGGCTGGTATTCGACAATGAGCAGTTCTTC
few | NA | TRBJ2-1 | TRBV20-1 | CSARGWQEQFF | TGCAGTGCTAGAGGGTGGCAGGAGCAGTTCTTC
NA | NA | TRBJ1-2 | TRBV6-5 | CASSTHQEGNYGYTF | TGTGCCAGCAGTACCCACCAGGAGGGGAACTATGGCTACACCTTC
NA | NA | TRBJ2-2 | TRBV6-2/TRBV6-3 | CASRTGNPVTGELFF | TGTGCCAGCAGAACCGGGAACCCAGTGACCGGGGAGCTGTTTTTT
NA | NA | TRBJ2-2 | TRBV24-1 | CATSDRPTGELFF | TGTGCCACCAGTGACCGGCCCACCGGGGAGCTGTTTTTT
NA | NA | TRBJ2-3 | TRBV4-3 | CASSQKSSTDTQYF | TGCGCCAGCAGCCAAAAGTCTAGCACAGATACGCAGTATTTT
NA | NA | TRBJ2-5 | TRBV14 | CASSQQQGGAQETQYF | TGTGCCAGCAGCCAACAACAGGGAGGGGCCCAAGAGACCCAGTACTTC
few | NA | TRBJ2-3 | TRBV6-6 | CASSYSTKWTDTQYF | TGTGCCAGCAGTTACTCGACAAAGTGGACAGATACGCAGTATTTT
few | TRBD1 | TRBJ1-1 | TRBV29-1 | CSVLGTGPKAFF | TGCAGCGTGCTGGGGACAGGTCCTAAAGCTTTCTTT
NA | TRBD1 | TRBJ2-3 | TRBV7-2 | CASRLVPDRVADTQYF | TGTGCCAGCAGATTAGTCCCGGACAGGGTAGCAGATACGCAGTATTTT
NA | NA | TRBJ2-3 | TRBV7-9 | CASSLFTGDTYTDTQYF | TGTGCCAGCAGCTTATTTACGGGGGACACGTACACAGATACGCAGTATTTT
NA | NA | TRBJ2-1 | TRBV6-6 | CASSSTRVEQFF | TGTGCCAGCAGTTCAACTAGAGTTGAGCAGTTCTTC
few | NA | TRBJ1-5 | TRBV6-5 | CASSPEPGDSNQPQHF | TGTGCCAGCAGTCCAGAGCCCGGGGACAGCAATCAGCCCCAGCATTTT
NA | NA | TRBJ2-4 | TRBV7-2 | CASSLEPGAVQHRLQYF | TGTGCCAGCAGCTTAGAGCCGGGAGCGGTACAACATAGGCTTCAGTACTTC
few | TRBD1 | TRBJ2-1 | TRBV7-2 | CASSGTSTGGTYNEQFF | TGTGCCAGCAGCGGGACCTCGACAGGGGGAACATACAATGAGCAGTTCTTC
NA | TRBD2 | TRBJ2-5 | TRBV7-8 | CASSSFGLKRGGNEQYF | TGTGCCAGCAGCTCCTTCGGACTAAAGCGGGGGGGCAATGAGCAGTACTTC
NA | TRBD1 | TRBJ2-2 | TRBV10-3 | CASQSDRGTNTGELFF | TGTGCCTCCCAGAGCGACAGGGGGACGAACACCGGGGAGCTGTTTTTT
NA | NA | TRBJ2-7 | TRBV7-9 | CASSLEGLYGQYF | TGTGCCAGCAGCTTAGAGGGGTTGTACGGGCAGTACTTC
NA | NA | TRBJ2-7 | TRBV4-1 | CASSQDGDPGLEGEQYF | TGCGCCAGCAGCCAAGATGGCGATCCGGGATTGGAGGGGGAGCAGTACTTC
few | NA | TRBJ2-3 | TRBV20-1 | CSARAGYPSTDTQYF | TGCAGTGCTAGAGCTGGCTACCCTAGCACAGATACGCAGTATTTT
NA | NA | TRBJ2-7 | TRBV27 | CASSSGQTRFGYEQYF | TGTGCCAGCAGTTCTGGACAGACTAGGTTCGGCTACGAGCAGTACTTC
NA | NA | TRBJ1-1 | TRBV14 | CASTPTLNTEAFF | TGTGCCAGCACACCGACCCTGAACACTGAAGCTTTCTTT
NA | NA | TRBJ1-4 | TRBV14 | CASSRKRGWFDEKPFF | TGTGCCAGCAGTCGAAAAAGGGGCTGGTTTGATGAAAAACCGTTTTTT
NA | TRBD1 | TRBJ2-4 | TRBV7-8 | CASSQGRDRGEGTKNIQYF | TGTGCCAGCAGCCAGGGCCGGGACAGGGGCGAAGGTACCAAAAACATTCAGTACTTC
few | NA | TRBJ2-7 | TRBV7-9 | CASSLVWGRLPAFSEQYF | TGTGCCAGCAGCTTAGTTTGGGGCAGACTCCCCGCCTTCAGCGAGCAGTACTTC
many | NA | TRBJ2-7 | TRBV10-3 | CAIGWPYRSYEQYF | TGTGCCATCGGGTGGCCCTATCGCTCCTACGAGCAGTACTTC